A single sample is the source of the 27 T cell receptor beta chains below, sequenced in a study of blood T cell repertoires in COVID-19. Only in-frame clones appear in the TCRdb table, and some are missing; sequencing was by immunoSEQ multiplex PCR. The sample has about 100,000 clones; 80% are singletons. The sequencing input was peripheral blood. The source is a woman aged 65 to 85 with acute or convalescent COVID-19.

This CDR3 is CASSPNVPLQGNYGYTF. For the CDR3, the DNA is TGTGCCAGCTCACCAAATGTCCCCCTCCAGGGAAACTATGGCTACACCTTC. The chain couples TRBV18 to TRBJ1-2, with a possible D match to TRBD1 (5 bases). The CDR3 length is 17 residues. Germline lookup yields CDR1 KGHSH and CDR2 LQKENI. Trimming took off 2 bases at V and 2 bases at J, with 18 bases between the two ends.

The gene calls are TRBV10-2 and TRBJ1-1, with D possibly being TRBD1 (5 bases). This CDR3 has 13 amino acids. V lost 5 bases and J 1 base, leaving 8 bases between the germline ends. Looked up from germline, CDR1 is WSHSY and CDR2 is SAAADI. The CDR3 loop is CASSFTGNTEAFF. Here the CDR3 DNA reads TGCGCCAGCAGTTTCACAGGGAACACTGAAGCTTTCTTT.

This chain connects TRBV7-9 to TRBJ2-2; D is uncertain. The CDR3 runs to 11 residues. Trimming took 5 bases from V and 8 from J, leaving 6 bases between them. Germline CDR1 SEHNR, CDR2 FQNEAQ (reference sequence). The DNA for the CDR3 is TGTGCCAGCAGCCCCCGGGGGGAGCTGTTTTTT. Translation: CASSPRGELFF.

The chain employs TRBV5-6 and TRBJ2-7; D might be TRBD1 (6 bases). The CDR3 contains 14 residues. Trimming shortened V by 5 bases and J by 5 bases, and 17 bases separated the two germline ends. The germline gives CDR1 SGHDT, CDR2 YYEEEE. The chain's CDR3 is CASRFLGGEDEQYF. DNA of the CDR3: TGTGCCAGCAGATTTTTAGGGGGTGAAGACGAGCAGTACTTC.

This chain joins TRBV21-1 and TRBJ1-6. TRBV21-1 is tagged as a pseudogene. This CDR3 contains 18 residues. The CDR3 DNA reads as TGTGCCAGCAGCAAAGCCGCGGGCCCGAGCTCCTATAATTCACCCCTCCACTTT. It translates to CASSKAAGPSSYNSPLHF.

This clone showed up just a few times. The chain couples TRBV2 to TRBJ2-1; 9 bases fit TRBD1. Germline CDR1 is SNHLY and CDR2 is FYNNEI. V lost 5 bases, J lost 5 bases, and 4 bases stayed unmatched. The CDR3 spans 14 residues. The CDR3 nucleotides are TGTGCCAGCAGTATCCGGGACAGGGACAATGAGCAGTTCTTC. It encodes CASSIRDRDNEQFF.

This sequence joins TRBV10-3 and TRBJ1-4; 8 nucleotides match TRBD1. V lost 1 base and J lost 8; bases outside the gene matches: 6. Looked up from germline, CDR1 is ENHRY and CDR2 is SYGVKD. The CDR3 contains 15 residues. CDR3 amino acids: CAISELQGEAEKLFF. The CDR3 region has the DNA TGTGCCATCAGTGAGTTACAGGGGGAGGCGGAAAAACTGTTTTTT.

The chain is built from TRBV7-8 and TRBJ1-1, with a possible D match to TRBD1 (6 bases). Germline V gene lookup returns CDR1 SGHVS and CDR2 FQNEAQ. The CDR3 contains 16 residues. V was shortened by 4 bases and J by 1 base, with 16 bases between the two germline ends. The DNA for the CDR3 is TGTGCCAGCAGCTCCTCTTTAACAGGGAGGAACACTGAAGCTTTCTTT. Amino acid sequence: CASSSSLTGRNTEAFF.

The chain combines TRBV2 with TRBJ1-1; D gene ambiguous. This CDR3 region has 16 residues. The germline V gene has CDR1 SNHLY and CDR2 FYNNEI. V was clipped by 3 bases and J by 0 bases, with 14 bases between them. The CDR3 region is CASSDVFRGMNTEAFF. In DNA, the CDR3 is TGTGCCAGCAGTGATGTATTTAGAGGCATGAACACTGAAGCTTTCTTT. The full variable domain, in which reference TRBV2 and TRBJ1-1 provide the parts outside the CDR3, is EPEVTQTPSHQVTQMGQEVILRCVPISNHLYFYWYRQILGQKVEFLVSFYNNEISEKSEIFDDQFSVERPDGSNFTLKIRSTKLEDSAMYFCASSDVFRGMNTEAFFGQGTRLTVV.

V is TRBV19 and J is TRBJ1-3; D unresolved. V was pared by 7 bases and J by 4 bases, with 17 bases between. The CDR3 has 15 residues. The V gene's germline CDR1 is LNHDA and CDR2 SQIVND (reference sequence). As DNA, the CDR3 is TGTGCCAGTACCCTTGACTCAACGTCCGGAAACACCATATATTTT. Amino acid sequence: CASTLDSTSGNTIYF.

The chain employs TRBV5-1 and TRBJ1-4; TRBD1 matches at 8 bases. This CDR3 has 17 residues. Germline V CDR1 and CDR2: SGHRS, YFSETQ. V gave up 2 bases and J gave up 5 bases; unmatched junction bases: 11. CDR3 sequence (DNA): TGCGCCAGCAGCTTAGGATATACAGGGGGTTGGAATGAAAAACTGTTTTTT. The encoded protein is CASSLGYTGGWNEKLFF.

The chain uses TRBV4-2 and TRBJ1-1; perhaps TRBD1 as D (6 bases). Looked up from germline, CDR1 is LGHNA and CDR2 is YNFKEQ. The germline V and J ends were trimmed by 0 bases and 4 bases, with 9 bases remaining between them. The CDR3 length is 14 residues. The CDR3 reads CASSQDRGATEAFF. The CDR3, as DNA: TGTGCCAGCAGCCAAGATCGGGGGGCCACTGAAGCTTTCTTT.

CDR3 in amino acids: CASSPLGQGSQPQHF. The CDR3 DNA sequence: TGTGCCAGCTCACCACTGGGGCAGGGGTCTCAGCCCCAGCATTTT. The gene calls are TRBV18 and TRBJ1-5; weak D call: TRBD1 (6 bases). Germline CDR1 is KGHSH and CDR2 is LQKENI. V lost 1 base and J 6 bases, leaving 13 bases between the germline ends. This CDR3 spans 15 amino acids.

The chain couples TRBV5-1 to TRBJ1-1; D not certain. From germline, CDR1 is SGHRS and CDR2 YFSETQ. V shed 2 bases and J shed 1 base, with 9 bases lying between them. This CDR3 spans 14 amino acids. CDR3: CASSFRGGNTEAFF. The CDR3 DNA sequence: TGCGCCAGCAGCTTTCGGGGAGGGAACACTGAAGCTTTCTTT.

This clone was detected only once. The genes are TRBV7-3 and TRBJ1-1, with 8 positions matching TRBD1. V lost 5 bases, J lost 4 bases, and 3 bases stayed unmatched. This CDR3 spans 13 amino acids. The germline V gene encodes CDR1 SGHTA and CDR2 FQGTGA. CDR3 coding DNA: TGTGCCAGCAGCACCGGGACAGGCACTGAAGCTTTCTTT. Its protein is CASSTGTGTEAFF. Together with reference TRBV7-3 and TRBJ1-1, the CDR3 gives the full variable domain: GAGVSQTPSNKVTEKGKYVELRCDPISGHTALYWYRQSLGQGPEFLIYFQGTGAADDSGLPNDRFFAVRPEGSVSTLKIQRTERGDSAVYLCASSTGTGTEAFFGQGTRLTVV.

The chain has TRBV21-1 and TRBJ1-2. TRBV21-1 is a documented pseudogene. This CDR3 region has 13 residues. The DNA of the CDR3 is TGTGCCAGCAGCGACCGTGAGGTCCAGGGCTACACCTTC. This encodes CASSDREVQGYTF.

This clone appeared once. This chain joins TRBV19 and TRBJ1-1; weak D call: TRBD1 (6 bases). V dropped 4 bases and J dropped 3 bases, with 15 bases sitting between them. The germline gives CDR1 LNHDA, CDR2 SQIVND (reference sequence). The CDR3 is 15 amino acids. CDR3 sequence: CASSTRSEGDTEAFF. The DNA for the CDR3 is TGTGCCAGTAGTACCCGCTCCGAGGGGGACACTGAAGCTTTCTTT.

The table lists this clone with many counts. V and J are TRBV6-2 or TRBV6-3 and TRBJ1-5; 7 bases match TRBD1. This CDR3 region has 16 residues. The junction had 7 bases not matched to a gene; V was cut back by 1 base and J by 4 bases. Germline CDR1 and CDR2: MNHEY and SVGEGT. DNA for the CDR3: TGTGCCAGCAGTTACTTACCGGGACAGTCGAATCAGCCCCAGCATTTT. Protein: CASSYLPGQSNQPQHF.

This chain joins TRBV2 and TRBJ1-4; TRBD1 aligns across 8 bases. Trimming took 7 bases from V and 4 from J; bases not matched to a gene: 14. In germline, CDR1 is SNHLY, CDR2 FYNNEI. The CDR3 length is 17 residues. The CDR3 bases are TGTGCCAGCACTGAGGGAGCAGGGGGCCAACTTAATGAAAAACTGTTTTTT. It specifies CASTEGAGGQLNEKLFF.

This chain uses TRBV3-1 (or the pseudogene TRBV3-2) with TRBJ1-6, with D perhaps TRBD1 (6 bases). CDR3 length: 15 amino acids. From germline, CDR1 is LGHDT and CDR2 YNNKEL (reference sequence). The V end lost 0 bases, the J end lost 7 bases, and 10 bases lay between the germline ends. The CDR3 region is CASSQERQENSPLHF. DNA of the CDR3: TGTGCCAGCAGCCAAGAAAGACAGGAGAATTCACCCCTCCACTTT.

V usage is TRBV19 and J usage is TRBJ1-5; a weak D match, TRBD1 (5 bases). Germline lookup yields CDR1 LNHDA and CDR2 SQIVND (reference sequence). The CDR3 sequence is 13 residues long. Trimming removed 11 bases from V and 5 bases from J, with 16 bases in between. The CDR3 loop is CASNWGGDQPQHF. As DNA, the CDR3 is TGTGCCTCTAATTGGGGGGGAGATCAGCCCCAGCATTTT.

This rearrangement joins TRBV30 to TRBJ1-2; a weak D match, TRBD1 (6 bases). This CDR3 is built from 12 residues. V lost 1 base to trimming and J lost 6 bases, with 9 bases between them. The germline CDR1 and CDR2 sequences are GTSNPN and SVGIG (reference sequence). The CDR3 nucleotides read TGTGCCTGGAGTGCAGGGGAAGATGGCTACACCTTC. Translating gives CAWSAGEDGYTF.

The chain combines TRBV9 with TRBJ2-7; TRBD1 matches 9 bases. Germline CDR1 SGDLS, CDR2 YYNGEE. J gave up 2 bases and V 3 bases, and 6 bases lay outside the gene matches. The CDR3 spans 15 residues. CDR3 DNA sequence: TGTGCCAGCAGCGGACCGGGACAGGGTGCCTACGAGCAGTACTTC. Residues: CASSGPGQGAYEQYF. Full variable domain (rest looked up from reference TRBV9 and TRBJ2-7): DSGVTQTPKHLITATGQRVTLRCSPRSGDLSVYWYQQSLDQGLQFLIQYYNGEERAKGNILERFSAQQFPDLHSELNLSSLELGDSALYFCASSGPGQGAYEQYFGPGTRLTVT.

V usage is TRBV10-3 and J usage is TRBJ1-3, with D maybe TRBD1 (6 bases). Germline V gene sequence: CDR1 ENHRY, CDR2 SYGVKD. The CDR3 runs 13 residues. With 5 bases removed from V and 8 bases from J, the gap between germline ends came to 13 bases. The CDR3 bases are TGTGCCATCAGTAACAGGGTGGAGGACACCATATATTTT. It yields the protein CAISNRVEDTIYF.

Of note for this clone: One end of the junction is discordant with germline, which a read error may explain. The V call is TRBV5-4, the J call TRBJ2-7; the D is unclear. The CDR3 runs 11 residues. Germline CDR1 is SGHNT and CDR2 is YYREEE (reference sequence). Here the CDR3 reads CASSLETEFSF. CDR3 nucleotide sequence: TGTGCCAGCAGCTTGGAAACAGAATTTAGCTTC.

This chain joins TRBV18 and TRBJ1-1, with a tentative D call TRBD1 (5 bases). V lost 1 base and J 3 bases, leaving 9 bases between the germline ends. Looked up from germline, CDR1 is KGHSH and CDR2 is LQKENI. This CDR3 region has 14 residues. Here the CDR3 DNA reads TGTGCCAGCTCACCACAGGGGAAGGACACTGAAGCTTTCTTT. Protein: CASSPQGKDTEAFF.

In the case of this clone: Additional DNA sequences in this sample encode the identical CDR3. The chain couples TRBV9 to TRBJ2-3; 8 bases agree with TRBD2. CDR3 size: 15 residues. Germline assignment: CDR1 SGDLS and CDR2 YYNGEE. With 5 bases clipped from V and 0 bases from J, the junction kept 5 bases outside the gene matches. In nucleotides, the CDR3 is TGTGCCAGCAGTTATAGCGGGGCTAGCACAGATACGCAGTATTTT. It codes for CASSYSGASTDTQYF.